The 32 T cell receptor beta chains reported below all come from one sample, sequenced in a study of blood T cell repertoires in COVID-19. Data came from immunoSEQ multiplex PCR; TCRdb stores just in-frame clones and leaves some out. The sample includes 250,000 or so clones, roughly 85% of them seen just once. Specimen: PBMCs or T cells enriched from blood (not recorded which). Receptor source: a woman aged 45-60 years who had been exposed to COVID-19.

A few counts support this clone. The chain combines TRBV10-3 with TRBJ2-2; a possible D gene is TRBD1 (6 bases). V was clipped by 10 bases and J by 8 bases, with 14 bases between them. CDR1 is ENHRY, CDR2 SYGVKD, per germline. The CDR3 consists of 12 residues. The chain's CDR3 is CATGAGVGELFF. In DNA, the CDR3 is TGTGCCACCGGGGCAGGGGTAGGGGAGCTGTTTTTT.

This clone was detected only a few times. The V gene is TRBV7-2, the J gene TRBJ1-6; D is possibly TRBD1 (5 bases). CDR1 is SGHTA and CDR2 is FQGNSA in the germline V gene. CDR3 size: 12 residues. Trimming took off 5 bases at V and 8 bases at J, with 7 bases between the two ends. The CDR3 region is CASSDSYSPLHF. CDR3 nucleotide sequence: TGTGCCAGCAGCGACAGTTATTCACCCCTCCACTTT.

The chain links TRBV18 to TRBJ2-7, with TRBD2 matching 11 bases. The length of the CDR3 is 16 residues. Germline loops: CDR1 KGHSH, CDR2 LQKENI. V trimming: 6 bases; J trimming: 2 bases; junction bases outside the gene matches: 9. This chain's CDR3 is CASSRTLAGATYEQYF. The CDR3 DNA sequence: TGTGCCAGCTCCCGAACACTAGCGGGGGCTACCTACGAGCAGTACTTC.

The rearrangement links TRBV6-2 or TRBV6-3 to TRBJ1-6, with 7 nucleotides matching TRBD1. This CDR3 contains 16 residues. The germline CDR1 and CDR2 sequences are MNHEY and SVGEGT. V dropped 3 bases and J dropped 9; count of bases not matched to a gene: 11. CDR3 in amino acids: CASSYSVGQYGSPLHF. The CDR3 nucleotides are TGTGCCAGCAGTTATTCGGTGGGACAGTATGGTTCACCCCTCCACTTT.

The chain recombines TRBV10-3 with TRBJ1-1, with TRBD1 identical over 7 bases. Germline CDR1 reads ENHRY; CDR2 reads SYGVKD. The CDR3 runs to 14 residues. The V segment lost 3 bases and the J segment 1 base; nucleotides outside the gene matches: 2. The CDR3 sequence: CAISEGTANTEAFF. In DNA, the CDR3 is TGTGCCATCAGTGAAGGGACAGCGAACACTGAAGCTTTCTTT.

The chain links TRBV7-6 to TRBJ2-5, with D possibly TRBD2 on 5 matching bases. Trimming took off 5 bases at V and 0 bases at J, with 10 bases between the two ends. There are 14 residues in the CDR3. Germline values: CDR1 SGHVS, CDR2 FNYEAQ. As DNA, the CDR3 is TGTGCCAGCAGCCGGCGGACTTACCAAGAGACCCAGTACTTC. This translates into CASSRRTYQETQYF.

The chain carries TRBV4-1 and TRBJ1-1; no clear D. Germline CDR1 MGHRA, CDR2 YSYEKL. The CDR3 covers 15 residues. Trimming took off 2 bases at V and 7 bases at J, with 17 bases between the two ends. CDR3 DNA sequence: TGCGCCAGCAGCCAAATGTACGGGGAGGGCTATGAAGCTTTCTTT. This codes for CASSQMYGEGYEAFF.

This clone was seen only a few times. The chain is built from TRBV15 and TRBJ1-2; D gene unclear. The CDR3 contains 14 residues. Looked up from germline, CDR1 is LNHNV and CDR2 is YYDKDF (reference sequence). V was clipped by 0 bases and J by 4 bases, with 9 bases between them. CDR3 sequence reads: CATSRDPEGYGYTF. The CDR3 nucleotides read TGTGCCACCAGCAGAGATCCTGAGGGCTATGGCTACACCTTC.

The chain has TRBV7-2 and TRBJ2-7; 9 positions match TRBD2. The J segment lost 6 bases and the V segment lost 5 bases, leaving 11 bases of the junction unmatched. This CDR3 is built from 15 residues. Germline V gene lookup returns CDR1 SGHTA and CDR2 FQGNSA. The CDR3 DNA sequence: TGTGCCAGCAGCGCTACCGGCGGGGGGGCAGTCGAGCAGTACTTC. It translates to CASSATGGGAVEQYF. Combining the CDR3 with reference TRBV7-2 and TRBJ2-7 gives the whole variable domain GAGVSQSPSNKVTEKGKDVELRCDPISGHTALYWYRQSLGQGLEFLIYFQGNSAPDKSGLPSDRFSAERTGGSVSTLTIQRTQQEDSAVYLCASSATGGGAVEQYFGPGTRLTVT.

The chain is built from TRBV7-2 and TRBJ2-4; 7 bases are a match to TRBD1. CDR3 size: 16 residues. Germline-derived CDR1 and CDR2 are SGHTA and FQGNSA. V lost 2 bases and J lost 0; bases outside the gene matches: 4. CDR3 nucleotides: TGTGCCAGCAGCTTAACGGGACAGATAGCCAAAAACATTCAGTACTTC. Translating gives CASSLTGQIAKNIQYF.

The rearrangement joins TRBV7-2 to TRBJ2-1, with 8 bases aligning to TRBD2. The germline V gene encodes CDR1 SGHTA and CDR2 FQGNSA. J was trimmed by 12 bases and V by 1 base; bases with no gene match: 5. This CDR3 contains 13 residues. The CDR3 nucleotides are TGTGCCAGCAGCTTAGGGTCAAGCGGGGGGCAGTTCTTC. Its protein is CASSLGSSGGQFF.

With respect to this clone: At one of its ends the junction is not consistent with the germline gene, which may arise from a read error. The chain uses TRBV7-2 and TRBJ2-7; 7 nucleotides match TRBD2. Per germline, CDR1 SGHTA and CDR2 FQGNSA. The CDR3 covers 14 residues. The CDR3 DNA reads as TGTGCCAGCAGCTTAGCCAATAGCGGGTACGAGCGGTACTTC. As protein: CASSLANSGYERYF.

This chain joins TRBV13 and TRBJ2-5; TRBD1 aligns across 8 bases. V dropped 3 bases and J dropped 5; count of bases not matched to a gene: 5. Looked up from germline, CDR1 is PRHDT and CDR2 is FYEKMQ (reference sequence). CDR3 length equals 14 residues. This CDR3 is CASSLDRAGETQYF. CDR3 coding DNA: TGTGCCAGCAGCTTGGACAGGGCGGGTGAGACCCAGTACTTC.

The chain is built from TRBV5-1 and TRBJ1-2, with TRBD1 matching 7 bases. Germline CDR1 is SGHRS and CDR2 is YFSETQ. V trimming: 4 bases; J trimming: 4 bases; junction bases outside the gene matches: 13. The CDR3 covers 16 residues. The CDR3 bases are TGCGCCAGCAGCCCTCAGAGTGCCCAGGGGGTCTATGGCTACACCTTC. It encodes CASSPQSAQGVYGYTF.

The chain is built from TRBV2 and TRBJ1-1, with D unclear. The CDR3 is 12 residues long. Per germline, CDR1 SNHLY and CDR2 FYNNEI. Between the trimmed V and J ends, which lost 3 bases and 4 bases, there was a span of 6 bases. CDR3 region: CASSDGGTEAFF. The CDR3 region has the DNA TGTGCCAGCAGTGATGGCGGCACTGAAGCTTTCTTT.

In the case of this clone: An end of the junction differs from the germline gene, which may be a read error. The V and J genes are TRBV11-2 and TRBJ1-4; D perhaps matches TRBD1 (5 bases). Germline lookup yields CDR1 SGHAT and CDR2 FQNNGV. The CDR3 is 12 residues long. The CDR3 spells CASSIDSAILFF. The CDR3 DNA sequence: TGTGCCAGCAGCATAGACAGCGCGATACTGTTTTTT.

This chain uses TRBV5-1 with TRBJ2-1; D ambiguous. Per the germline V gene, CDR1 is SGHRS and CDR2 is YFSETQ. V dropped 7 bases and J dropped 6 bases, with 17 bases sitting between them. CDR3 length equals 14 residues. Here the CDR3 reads CASRVATSSNEQFF. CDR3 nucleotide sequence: TGCGCCAGCCGAGTGGCTACGTCTAGCAATGAGCAGTTCTTC. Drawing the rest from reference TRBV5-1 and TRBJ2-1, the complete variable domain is KAGVTQTPRYLIKTRGQQVTLSCSPISGHRSVSWYQQTPGQGLQFLFEYFSETQRNKGNFPGRFSGRQFSNSRSEMNVSTLELGDSALYLCASRVATSSNEQFFGPGTRLTVL.

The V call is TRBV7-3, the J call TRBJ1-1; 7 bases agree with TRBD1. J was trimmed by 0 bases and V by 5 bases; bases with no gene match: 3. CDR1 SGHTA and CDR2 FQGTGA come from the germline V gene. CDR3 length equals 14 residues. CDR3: CASSPGQMNTEAFF. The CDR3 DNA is TGTGCCAGCAGCCCGGGACAGATGAACACTGAAGCTTTCTTT.

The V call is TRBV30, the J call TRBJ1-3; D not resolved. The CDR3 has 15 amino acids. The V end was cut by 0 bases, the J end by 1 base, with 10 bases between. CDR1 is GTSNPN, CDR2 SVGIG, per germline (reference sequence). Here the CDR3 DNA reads TGTGCCTGGAGTGTGGAGTTTCCTTCTGGAAACACCATATATTTT. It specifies CAWSVEFPSGNTIYF.

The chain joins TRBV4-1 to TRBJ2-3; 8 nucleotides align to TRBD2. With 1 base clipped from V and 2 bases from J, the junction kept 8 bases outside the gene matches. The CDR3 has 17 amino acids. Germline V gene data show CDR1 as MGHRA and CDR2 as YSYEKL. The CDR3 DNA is TGCGCCAGCAGCCAAGGTATCGGGGGGGAAAACACAGATACGCAGTATTTT. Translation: CASSQGIGGENTDTQYF.

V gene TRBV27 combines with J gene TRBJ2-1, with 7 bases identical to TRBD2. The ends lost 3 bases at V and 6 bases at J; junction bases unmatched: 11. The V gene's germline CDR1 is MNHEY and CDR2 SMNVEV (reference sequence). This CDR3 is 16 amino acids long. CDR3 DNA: TGTGCCAGCAGTTTTTCTAGGGCGGGGGTTGCCAATGAGCAGTTCTTC. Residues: CASSFSRAGVANEQFF.

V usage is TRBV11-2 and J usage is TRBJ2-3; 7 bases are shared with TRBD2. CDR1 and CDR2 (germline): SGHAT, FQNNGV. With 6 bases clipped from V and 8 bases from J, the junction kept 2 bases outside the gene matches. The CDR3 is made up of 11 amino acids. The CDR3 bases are TGTGCCAGCAGGGGGGGGTCTACGCAGTATTTT. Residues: CASRGGSTQYF.

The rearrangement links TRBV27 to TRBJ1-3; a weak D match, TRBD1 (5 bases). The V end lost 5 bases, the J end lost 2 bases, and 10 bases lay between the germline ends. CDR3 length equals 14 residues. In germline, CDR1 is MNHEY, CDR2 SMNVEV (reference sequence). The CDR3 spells CASSGGTAGNTIYF. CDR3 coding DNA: TGTGCCAGCAGTGGCGGGACGGCTGGAAACACCATATATTTT.

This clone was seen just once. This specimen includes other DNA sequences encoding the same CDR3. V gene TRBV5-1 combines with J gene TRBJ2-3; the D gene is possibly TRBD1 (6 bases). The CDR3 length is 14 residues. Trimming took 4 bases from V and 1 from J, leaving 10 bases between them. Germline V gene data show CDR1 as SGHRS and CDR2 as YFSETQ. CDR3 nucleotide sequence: TGCGCCAGCAGCCCCTCAGGGGGCACAGATACGCAGTATTTT. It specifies CASSPSGGTDTQYF.

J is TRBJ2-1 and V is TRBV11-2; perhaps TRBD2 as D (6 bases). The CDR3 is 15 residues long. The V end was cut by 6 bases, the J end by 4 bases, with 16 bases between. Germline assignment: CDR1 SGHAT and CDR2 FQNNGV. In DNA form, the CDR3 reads TGTGCCAGCAGTCCTGCCGGGGGTTTATACAATGAGCAGTTCTTC. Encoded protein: CASSPAGGLYNEQFF.

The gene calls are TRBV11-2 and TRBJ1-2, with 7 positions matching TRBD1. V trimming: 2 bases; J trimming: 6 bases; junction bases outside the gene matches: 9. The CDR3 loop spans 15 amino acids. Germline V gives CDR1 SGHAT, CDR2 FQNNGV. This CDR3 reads CASSLMTGIRHGYTF. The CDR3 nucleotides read TGTGCCAGCAGCTTAATGACAGGGATTCGTCATGGCTACACCTTC. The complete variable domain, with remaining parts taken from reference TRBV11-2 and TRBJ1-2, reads EAGVAQSPRYKIIEKRQSVAFWCNPISGHATLYWYQQILGQGPKLLIQFQNNGVVDDSQLPKDRFSAERLKGVDSTLKIQPAKLEDSAVYLCASSLMTGIRHGYTFGSGTRLTVV.

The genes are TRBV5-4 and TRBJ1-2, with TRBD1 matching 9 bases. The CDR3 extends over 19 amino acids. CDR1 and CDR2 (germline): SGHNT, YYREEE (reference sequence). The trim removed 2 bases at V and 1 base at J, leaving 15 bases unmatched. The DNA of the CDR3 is TGTGCCAGCAGCTTAACCACGCTCTCCGGGACAGGGTATAACTATGGCTACACCTTC. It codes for CASSLTTLSGTGYNYGYTF.

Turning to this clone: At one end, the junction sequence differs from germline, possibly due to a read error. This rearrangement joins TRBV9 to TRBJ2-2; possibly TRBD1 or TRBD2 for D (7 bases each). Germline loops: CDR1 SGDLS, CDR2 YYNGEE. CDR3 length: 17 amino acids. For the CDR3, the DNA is TGTGCCCGCAGGGGGGGTGTGGGAAGTTACAACACCGGGGAGCTGTTTTTT. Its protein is CARRGGVGSYNTGELFF.

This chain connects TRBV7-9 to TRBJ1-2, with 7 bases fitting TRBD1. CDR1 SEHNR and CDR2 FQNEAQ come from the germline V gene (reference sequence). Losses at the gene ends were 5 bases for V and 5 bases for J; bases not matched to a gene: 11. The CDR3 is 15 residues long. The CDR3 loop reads CASSVIGTALYGYTF. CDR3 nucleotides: TGTGCCAGCAGCGTAATAGGGACAGCTCTTTATGGCTACACCTTC.

In nucleotides, the CDR3 is TGTGCCAGCAGCGTTGAGGGGGTAGCGTACAATGAGCAGTTCTTC. Translation: CASSVEGVAYNEQFF. This chain links TRBV9 with TRBJ2-1; tentative D call: TRBD1 (6 bases). With 2 bases removed from V and 4 bases from J, the gap between germline ends came to 13 bases. Germline V gene data show CDR1 as SGDLS and CDR2 as YYNGEE. The CDR3 spans 15 residues.

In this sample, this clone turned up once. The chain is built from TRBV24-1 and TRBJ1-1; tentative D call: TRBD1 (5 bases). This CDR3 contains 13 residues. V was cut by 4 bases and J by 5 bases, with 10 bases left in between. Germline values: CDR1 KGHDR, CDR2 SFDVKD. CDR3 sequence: CATSEGLGTEAFF. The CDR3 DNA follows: TGTGCCACCAGTGAGGGGCTCGGGACTGAAGCTTTCTTT.

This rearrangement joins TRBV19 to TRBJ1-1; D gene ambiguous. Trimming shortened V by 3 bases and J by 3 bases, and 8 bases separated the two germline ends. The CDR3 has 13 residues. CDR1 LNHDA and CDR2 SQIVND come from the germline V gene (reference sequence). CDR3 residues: CASSIIPDTEAFF. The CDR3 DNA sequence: TGTGCCAGTAGTATTATCCCTGACACTGAAGCTTTCTTT.